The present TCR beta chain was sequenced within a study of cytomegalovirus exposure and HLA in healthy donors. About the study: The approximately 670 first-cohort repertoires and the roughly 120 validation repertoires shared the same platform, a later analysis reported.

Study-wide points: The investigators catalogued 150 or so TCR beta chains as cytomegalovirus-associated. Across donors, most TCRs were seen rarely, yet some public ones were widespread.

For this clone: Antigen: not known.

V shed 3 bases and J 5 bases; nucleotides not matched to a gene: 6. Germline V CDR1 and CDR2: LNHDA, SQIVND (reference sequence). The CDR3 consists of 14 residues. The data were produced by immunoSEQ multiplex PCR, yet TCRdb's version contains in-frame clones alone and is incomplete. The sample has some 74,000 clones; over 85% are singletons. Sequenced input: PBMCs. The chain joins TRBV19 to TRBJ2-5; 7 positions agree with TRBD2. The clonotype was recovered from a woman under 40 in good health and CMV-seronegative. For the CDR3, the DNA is TGTGCCAGTAGTATCGTGGGGGGGTCGGAGACCCAGTACTTC. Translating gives CASSIVGGSETQYF. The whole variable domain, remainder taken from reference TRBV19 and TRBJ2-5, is DGGITQSPKYLFRKEGQNVTLSCEQNLNHDAMYWYRQDPGQGLRLIYYSQIVNDFQKGDIAEGYSVSREKKESFPLTVTSAQKNPTAFYLCASSIVGGSETQYFGPGTRLLVL.